This TCR beta chain stems from a study of blood T cell repertoires in COVID-19. Here immunoSEQ multiplex PCR was the method, and the copy in TCRdb shows in-frame clones only, minus some. The sample consists of tens of thousands of clones, over 75% of them appearing once. Per germline, CDR1 LGHDT and CDR2 YNNKEL (reference sequence). With V trimmed by 7 bases and J by 0 bases, 5 bases remained unmatched. CDR3 length: 15 residues. Sequencing was carried out using peripheral blood. The receptor comes from a woman of 80 years or more with acute or convalescent COVID-19. The gene calls are TRBV3-1 (or the pseudogene TRBV3-2) and TRBJ2-7; 11 bases agree with TRBD2. CDR3 bases: TGTGCCAGCACCGGACTAGCGGGTTACTCCTACGAGCAGTACTTC. The encoded protein is CASTGLAGYSYEQYF.